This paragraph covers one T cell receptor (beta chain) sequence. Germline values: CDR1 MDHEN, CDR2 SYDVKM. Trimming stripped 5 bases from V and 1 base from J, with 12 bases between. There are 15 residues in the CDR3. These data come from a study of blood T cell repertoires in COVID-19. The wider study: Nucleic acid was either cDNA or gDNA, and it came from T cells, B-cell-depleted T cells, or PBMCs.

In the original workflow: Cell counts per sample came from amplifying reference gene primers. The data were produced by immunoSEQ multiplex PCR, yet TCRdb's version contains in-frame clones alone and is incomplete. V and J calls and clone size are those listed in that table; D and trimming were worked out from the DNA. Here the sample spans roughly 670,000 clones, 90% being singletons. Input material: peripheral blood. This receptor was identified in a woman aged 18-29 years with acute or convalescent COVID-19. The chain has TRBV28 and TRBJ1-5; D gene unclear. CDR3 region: CASSTSSGSNQPQHF. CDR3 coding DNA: TGTGCCAGCAGTACCTCCTCGGGGAGCAATCAGCCCCAGCATTTT.